A single sample gave rise to the 10 T cell receptor beta chains below, sequenced in a study of cytomegalovirus exposure and HLA in healthy donors (dated by TCRdb to the late 2010s). The library was generated by the immunoSEQ multiplex PCR assay. Drawn from immuneACCESS, this table holds only the in-frame rearrangements with V and J called that TCRdb kept. Clones are partly lost; checked studies trace under half to an unresolved V gene and leave the rest unexplained. The table for this sample lists 90,000 or so clones; 85% of them were counted only once. Clones ranked in the top ten supply about 20% of the sample. Source material: PBMCs. All receptors come from a man between 18 and 29 years old in good health and CMV-seropositive.

CDR3 amino acids: CASSLSSGSGELFF. For the CDR3, the DNA is TGTGCCAGCAGCTTAAGCTCTGGTAGCGGGGAGCTGTTTTTT. The J gene is TRBJ2-2, the V gene TRBV7-3; D gene unclear. Germline loops: CDR1 SGHTA, CDR2 FQGTGA. The length of the CDR3 is 14 residues. Between the trimmed V and J ends, which lost 1 base and 7 bases, there was a span of 10 bases.

The chain has TRBV4-2 and TRBJ1-4, with 10 bases aligning to TRBD1. V lost 5 bases and J lost 3; bases outside the gene matches: 6. The CDR3 extends over 16 amino acids. Germline CDR1 is LGHNA and CDR2 is YNFKEQ. Here the CDR3 DNA reads TGTGCCAGCAGCAACAGACAGGGGGCCTCTAATGAAAAACTGTTTTTT. It yields the protein CASSNRQGASNEKLFF.

The V call is TRBV27, the J call TRBJ2-1, with TRBD2 matching over 13 bases. After removal of 5 bases from V and 7 bases from J, the junction contained 8 bases not matched to a gene. Germline-derived CDR1 and CDR2 are MNHEY and SMNVEV (reference sequence). This CDR3 has 16 residues. CDR3 sequence reads: CASSHLTSGRGNEQFF. The CDR3 region has the DNA TGTGCCAGCAGTCACCTAACTAGCGGGAGGGGAAATGAGCAGTTCTTC.

J is TRBJ1-5 and V is TRBV13, with D unclear. This CDR3 is built from 13 residues. CDR1 is PRHDT and CDR2 is FYEKMQ in the germline V gene (reference sequence). V was clipped by 6 bases and J by 2 bases, with 8 bases between them. CDR3 bases: TGTGCCAGCAGTCGGGTCGGCAATCAGCCCCAGCATTTT. Translated, it gives CASSRVGNQPQHF.

V usage is TRBV19 and J usage is TRBJ2-6; 10 positions agree with TRBD1. The CDR3 runs to 17 residues. The germline V gene has CDR1 LNHDA and CDR2 SQIVND (reference sequence). J gave up 0 bases and V 6 bases, and 5 bases lay outside the gene matches. The CDR3 reads CASSQRDRGSGANVLTF. CDR3 nucleotides: TGTGCCAGTAGCCAACGGGACAGGGGCTCTGGGGCCAACGTCCTGACTTTC. The full variable domain, completed using reference TRBV19 and TRBJ2-6, is DGGITQSPKYLFRKEGQNVTLSCEQNLNHDAMYWYRQDPGQGLRLIYYSQIVNDFQKGDIAEGYSVSREKKESFPLTVTSAQKNPTAFYLCASSQRDRGSGANVLTFGAGSRLTVL.

This sequence joins TRBV27 and TRBJ2-1; the match to TRBD1 covers 9 bases. The CDR3 consists of 15 residues. Trimming took 3 bases from V and 9 from J; bases not matched to a gene: 9. Germline CDR1 is MNHEY and CDR2 is SMNVEV (reference sequence). CDR3 coding DNA: TGTGCCAGCAGTTTTGTTGGAGACAGGGGGGGTGAGCAGTTCTTC. It codes for CASSFVGDRGGEQFF.

This chain links TRBV11-2 with TRBJ2-7, with 9 bases fitting TRBD2. V trimming: 1 base; J trimming: 2 bases; junction bases outside the gene matches: 3. Germline CDR1 reads SGHAT; CDR2 reads FQNNGV. The CDR3 runs 15 residues. The CDR3 DNA reads as TGTGCCAGCAGCTTAGCGGCGGGAGGGCCCTACGAGCAGTACGTC. Its protein is CASSLAAGGPYEQYV.

The gene calls are TRBV7-2 and TRBJ2-4; D might be TRBD2 (5 bases). The CDR3 is made up of 13 amino acids. Germline loops: CDR1 SGHTA, CDR2 FQGNSA. The V end lost 5 bases, the J end lost 3 bases, and 8 bases lay between the germline ends. CDR3 in amino acids: CASSRGNKNIQYF. The CDR3 region has the DNA TGTGCCAGCAGCAGAGGGAACAAAAACATTCAGTACTTC.

The J gene is TRBJ1-2, the V gene TRBV28; a possible D gene is TRBD1 (6 bases). The CDR3 is 16 amino acids. Looked up from germline, CDR1 is MDHEN and CDR2 is SYDVKM. V was pared by 7 bases and J by 5 bases, with 23 bases between. CDR3 residues: CASTLGRGLKLYGYTF. The CDR3 DNA follows: TGTGCCAGCACCCTCGGCAGGGGCCTAAAATTATATGGCTACACCTTC.

The chain is built from TRBV27 and TRBJ2-7, with D hard to call. Between the trimmed V and J ends, which lost 4 bases and 0 bases, there was a span of 10 bases. Looked up from germline, CDR1 is MNHEY and CDR2 is SMNVEV (reference sequence). CDR3 length: 14 residues. CDR3 protein: CASSSTVASYEQYF. The CDR3 DNA sequence: TGTGCCAGCAGTTCAACAGTGGCCTCCTACGAGCAGTACTTC.